This T cell receptor beta chain is from a study of blood T cell repertoires in COVID-19. About the research overall: Samples came from the United States, Italy and Spain, spanning acute and convalescent COVID-19. The analysed material was cDNA or gDNA that came from T cells, B-cell-depleted T cells, or PBMCs.

The CDR3 consists of 13 residues. Per germline, CDR1 GTSNPN and CDR2 SVGIG (reference sequence). The V end lost 0 bases, the J end lost 9 bases, and 15 bases lay between the germline ends. Original processing methods: Using reference gene primer amplification, nucleated cell counts were estimated. The repertoire was sequenced with immunoSEQ multiplex PCR; TCRdb's copy has only in-frame clones and lacks some. Clone size and the V and J calls come from that table; the DNA yielded D and trimming. The sample has under 55,000 clones; 70% to 80% are singletons. The sample comprised peripheral blood. This sequence originates from a man aged 70-80 years with acute or convalescent COVID-19. The chain links TRBV30 to TRBJ2-7, with D possibly being TRBD2 (5 bases). The CDR3 spells CAWSVEEVYRQYF. CDR3 coding DNA: TGTGCCTGGAGTGTAGAGGAGGTTTACCGGCAGTACTTC.